Following are 9 T cell receptor beta chains from one sample sequenced in a study of blood T cell repertoires in COVID-19. The method was immunoSEQ multiplex PCR; TCRdb's version includes in-frame clones alone and lacks a portion of them. The sample consists of approximately 85,000 clones, roughly 85% of them appearing once. The sample consisted of peripheral blood. Receptors originate from a man aged 45-65 years with active or convalescent COVID-19.

This chain uses TRBV30 with TRBJ1-3; D ambiguous. Per germline, CDR1 GTSNPN and CDR2 SVGIG (reference sequence). Trimming left V 0 bases short and J 10 bases short, with 10 bases between. The CDR3 has 12 amino acids. This chain's CDR3 is CAWSVPEATIYF. The CDR3 DNA reads as TGTGCCTGGAGTGTACCTGAGGCTACCATATATTTT.

The chain combines TRBV29-1 with TRBJ2-1; D may be TRBD2 (5 bases). CDR3 length: 11 residues. CDR1 is SQVTM and CDR2 is ANQGSEA in the germline V gene. Trimming took 5 bases from V and 12 from J, leaving 14 bases between them. The CDR3 coding sequence is TGCAGCGTTATAGGGAGCCCAACGCAGTTCTTC. Protein product: CSVIGSPTQFF.

The chain is built from TRBV2 and TRBJ1-1; the match to TRBD1 covers 9 bases. CDR1 is SNHLY and CDR2 is FYNNEI in the germline V gene. This CDR3 is built from 14 residues. After removal of 7 bases from V and 1 base from J, the junction contained 4 bases not matched to a gene. The DNA of the CDR3 is TGTGCCAGCACCCGGGACAGGGCGAACACTGAAGCTTTCTTT. Its translation is CASTRDRANTEAFF.

The rearrangement joins TRBV30 to TRBJ2-7; D perhaps matches TRBD1 (6 bases). Germline values: CDR1 GTSNPN, CDR2 SVGIG (reference sequence). This CDR3 comprises 13 residues. V was clipped by 5 bases and J by 2 bases, with 13 bases between them. The CDR3 bases are TGTGCCTGGGGTAACAGGGATCCCTACGAGCAGTACTTC. As protein: CAWGNRDPYEQYF.

V gene TRBV19 combines with J gene TRBJ1-1, with a possible D match to TRBD1 (5 bases). Per germline, CDR1 LNHDA and CDR2 SQIVND (reference sequence). The ends were cut back, 4 bases at V and 4 bases at J, with 16 bases in the middle. This CDR3 has 15 residues. The DNA of the CDR3 is TGTGCCAGTAGTACCCCATGGGGGGAGGGCACTGAAGCTTTCTTT. It codes for CASSTPWGEGTEAFF.

The CDR3 sequence: CASSMRRWDIMPSYQPQHF. CDR3 sequence (DNA): TGTGCCAGTAGTATGAGGCGTTGGGACATCATGCCCTCATATCAGCCCCAGCATTTT. The gene calls are TRBV19 and TRBJ1-5; D is possibly TRBD1 (6 bases). CDR3 length: 19 residues. Trimming took 3 bases from V and 5 from J, leaving 26 bases between them. Germline CDR1 reads LNHDA; CDR2 reads SQIVND (reference sequence). Full variable domain (missing parts from reference TRBV19 and TRBJ1-5): DGGITQSPKYLFRKEGQNVTLSCEQNLNHDAMYWYRQDPGQGLRLIYYSQIVNDFQKGDIAEGYSVSREKKESFPLTVTSAQKNPTAFYLCASSMRRWDIMPSYQPQHFGDGTRLSIL.

This clone was found a few times. The chain joins TRBV27 to TRBJ1-6; D is unresolved. This CDR3 has 13 amino acids. Germline V gives CDR1 MNHEY, CDR2 SMNVEV (reference sequence). Trimming removed 9 bases at V and 5 bases at J, with 11 bases between. The CDR3 region is CARTRSDNSPLHF. CDR3 nucleotides: TGTGCCAGGACTCGGTCGGATAATTCACCCCTCCACTTT.

This clone has just one count. The V call is TRBV9, the J call TRBJ1-6; D gene ambiguous. Trimming left V 0 bases short and J 6 bases short, with 7 bases between. Looked up from germline, CDR1 is SGDLS and CDR2 is YYNGEE. The CDR3 consists of 14 residues. CDR3 in amino acids: CASSVGQFNSPLHF. In DNA form, the CDR3 reads TGTGCCAGCAGCGTAGGGCAGTTTAATTCACCCCTCCACTTT.

The rearrangement joins TRBV10-3 to TRBJ2-3, with 13 bases matching TRBD2. The CDR3 contains 19 residues. V lost 3 bases and J lost 8; bases outside the gene matches: 17. Germline V gene sequence: CDR1 ENHRY, CDR2 SYGVKD. Here the CDR3 reads CAISESRTSGSGGHVTQYF. In DNA, the CDR3 is TGTGCCATCAGTGAAAGCCGGACTAGCGGGAGCGGGGGACACGTTACGCAGTATTTT.